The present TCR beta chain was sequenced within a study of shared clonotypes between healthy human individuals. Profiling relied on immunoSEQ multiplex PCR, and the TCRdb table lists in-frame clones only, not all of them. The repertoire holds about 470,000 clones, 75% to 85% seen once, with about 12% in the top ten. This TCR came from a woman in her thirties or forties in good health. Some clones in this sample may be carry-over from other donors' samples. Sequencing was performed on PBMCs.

This chain's CDR3 is CASSTTGLAAAGELFF. CDR3 in DNA: TGCGCCAGCAGTACGACAGGACTAGCGGCGGCCGGGGAGCTGTTTTTT. The chain recombines TRBV10-2 with TRBJ2-2; 10 nucleotides line up with TRBD2. This CDR3 is 16 amino acids long. V lost 5 bases to trimming and J lost 6 bases; unmatched junction nucleotides: 9. Per the germline V gene, CDR1 is WSHSY and CDR2 is SAAADI.